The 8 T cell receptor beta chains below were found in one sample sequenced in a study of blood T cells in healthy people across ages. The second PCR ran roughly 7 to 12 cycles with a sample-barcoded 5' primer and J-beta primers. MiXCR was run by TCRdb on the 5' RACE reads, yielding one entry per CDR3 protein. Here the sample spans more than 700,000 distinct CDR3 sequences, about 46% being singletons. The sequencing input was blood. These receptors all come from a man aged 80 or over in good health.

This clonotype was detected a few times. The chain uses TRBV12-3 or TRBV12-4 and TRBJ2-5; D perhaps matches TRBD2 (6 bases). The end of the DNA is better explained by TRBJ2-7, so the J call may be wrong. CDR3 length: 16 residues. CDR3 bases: TGTGCCAGCAGTGGGGGTTGGGAGCGGGCTTCCTACGAGCAGTACTTC. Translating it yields CASSGGWERASYEQYF.

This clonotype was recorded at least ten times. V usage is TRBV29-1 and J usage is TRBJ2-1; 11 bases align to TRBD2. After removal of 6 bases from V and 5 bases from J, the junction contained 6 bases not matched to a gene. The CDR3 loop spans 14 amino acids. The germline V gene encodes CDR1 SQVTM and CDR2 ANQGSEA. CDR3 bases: TGCAGCGTGGCAACTAGCGGGAGCAACAATGAGCAGTTCTTC. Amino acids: CSVATSGSNNEQFF.

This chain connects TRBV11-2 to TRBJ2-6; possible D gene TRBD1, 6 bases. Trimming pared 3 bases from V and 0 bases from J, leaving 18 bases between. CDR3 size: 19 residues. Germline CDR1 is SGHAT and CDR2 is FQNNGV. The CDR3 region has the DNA TGTGCCAGCAGCTTTTCAGGGGACACATCCTTCTCTGGGGCCAACGTCCTGACTTTC. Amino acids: CASSFSGDTSFSGANVLTF. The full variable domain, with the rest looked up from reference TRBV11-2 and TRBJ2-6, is EAGVAQSPRYKIIEKRQSVAFWCNPISGHATLYWYQQILGQGPKLLIQFQNNGVVDDSQLPKDRFSAERLKGVDSTLKIQPAKLEDSAVYLCASSFSGDTSFSGANVLTFGAGSRLTVL.

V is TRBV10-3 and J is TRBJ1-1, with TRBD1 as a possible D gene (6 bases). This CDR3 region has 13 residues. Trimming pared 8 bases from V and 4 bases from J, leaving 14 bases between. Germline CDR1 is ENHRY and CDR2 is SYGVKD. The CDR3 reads CAIVQGGGTEAFF. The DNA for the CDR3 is TGTGCCATCGTACAGGGAGGGGGCACTGAAGCTTTCTTT.

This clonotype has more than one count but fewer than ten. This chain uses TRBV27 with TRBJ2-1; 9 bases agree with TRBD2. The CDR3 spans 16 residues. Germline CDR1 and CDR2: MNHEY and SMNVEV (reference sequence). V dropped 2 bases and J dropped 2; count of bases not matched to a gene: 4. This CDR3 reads CASSLAGGYTYNEQFF. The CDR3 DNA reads TGTGCCAGCAGTTTAGCGGGAGGGTACACCTACAATGAGCAGTTCTTC.

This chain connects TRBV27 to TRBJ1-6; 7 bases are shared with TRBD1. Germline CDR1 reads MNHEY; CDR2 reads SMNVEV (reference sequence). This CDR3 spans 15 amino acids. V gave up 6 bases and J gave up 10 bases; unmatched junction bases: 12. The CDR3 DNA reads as TGTGCCAGCAGACCACAGACAGGGTCGATATCACCCCTCCACTTT. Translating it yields CASRPQTGSISPLHF.

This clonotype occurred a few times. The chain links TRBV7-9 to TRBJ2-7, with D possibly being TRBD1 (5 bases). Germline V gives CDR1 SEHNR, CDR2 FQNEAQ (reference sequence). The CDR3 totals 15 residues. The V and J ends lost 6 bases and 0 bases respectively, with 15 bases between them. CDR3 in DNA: TGTGCCAGCAGTCCATCGGCAGGGATCTCCTACGAGCAGTACTTC. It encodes CASSPSAGISYEQYF.

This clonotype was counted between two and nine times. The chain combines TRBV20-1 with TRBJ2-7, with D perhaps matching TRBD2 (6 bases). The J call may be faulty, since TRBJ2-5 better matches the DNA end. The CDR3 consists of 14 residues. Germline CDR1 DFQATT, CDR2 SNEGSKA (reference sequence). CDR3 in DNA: TGCAGTGCTAGAGATCTCTGGGGGGTGGAGACCCAGTACTTC. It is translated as CSARDLWGVETQYF.